These T cell receptor beta chains were read from a single sample in a study of regulatory T cells in long-lasting Graves disease. Via MiXCR, TCRdb re-called the multiplex PCR reads, giving one row per CDR3 protein. The repertoire holds 400,000 to 500,000 distinct CDR3 sequences, with 20% to 25% as singletons. This sample comprised peripheral blood mononuclear cells (PBMCs), obtained when the disease was refractory, from a patient treated with antithyroid drugs. The receptors were gathered from a female donor with Graves disease. Each CDR3 is given with its conserved first and last residue. Fields, in order: D gene, V gene, J gene, clone size, CDR3 protein, CDR3 DNA. D genes are given only for firm matches. Expanded clones get a size class; other rows say once, few or many, or leave the size out.

>TRBD2|TRBV28|TRBJ2-7|many
CASRISGRLGWEQYF
TGTGCCAGCAGAATTAGCGGGAGATTGGGATGGGAGCAGTACTTC
>TRBD2|TRBV29-1|TRBJ2-5|many
CSVGEAGGLGETQYF
TGCAGCGTTGGAGAAGCGGGAGGGCTGGGGGAGACCCAGTACTTC
>-|TRBV20-1|TRBJ1-2|-
CSASLYRESYGYTF
TGCAGTGCTAGTCTTTACCGCGAAAGCTATGGCTACACCTTC
>TRBD2|TRBV10-3|TRBJ2-7|-
CAIRGTSGRKSSYEQYF
TGTGCCATCAGGGGGACTAGCGGGAGGAAGAGCTCCTACGAGCAGTACTTC
>TRBD1|TRBV5-4|TRBJ2-6|-
CASSSGQGALGANVLTF
TGTGCCAGCAGCTCCGGACAGGGGGCGTTGGGGGCCAACGTCCTGACTTTC
>-|TRBV2|TRBJ1-6|once
CASTPEQDLSYNSPLHF
TGTGCCAGCACCCCCGAACAGGATCTCTCCTATAATTCACCCCTCCACTTT
>-|TRBV7-9|TRBJ1-5|few
CASSPAYRGQPQHF
TGTGCCAGCAGCCCGGCCTACAGAGGGCAGCCCCAGCATTTT
>-|TRBV2|TRBJ1-1|many
CASIVGIPSTEAFF
TGTGCCAGCATCGTCGGGATCCCCAGCACTGAAGCTTTCTTT
>TRBD1|TRBV19|TRBJ1-5|-
CASMGTGGSNQPQHF
TGTGCCAGTATGGGGACAGGGGGCAGCAATCAGCCCCAGCATTTT
>-|TRBV27|TRBJ1-5|few
CTSGVPQHF
TGTACCAGCGGAGTACCCCAGCATTTT
>-|TRBV11-2|TRBJ2-7|many
CASSTPYEQYF
TGTGCCAGCAGCACCCCCTACGAGCAGTACTTC
>-|TRBV29-1|TRBJ2-2|-
CSVSGSNTGELFF
TGCAGCGTTTCTGGGTCAAACACCGGGGAGCTGTTTTTT
>-|TRBV5-1|TRBJ2-7|many
CASSLLGTGTYEQYF
TGCGCCAGCAGCTTGCTGGGGACGGGAACCTACGAGCAGTACTTC
>-|TRBV18|TRBJ1-1|-
CASSPNAAKTEAFF
TGTGCCAGCTCACCGAATGCGGCGAAGACTGAAGCTTTCTTT
>-|TRBV19|TRBJ2-7|-
CASSMGGWGTPFHEQYF
TGTGCCAGTAGTATGGGAGGGTGGGGGACACCTTTCCACGAGCAGTACTTC
>TRBD2|TRBV30|TRBJ2-1|-
CAWIAGGTGEQFF
TGTGCCTGGATCGCGGGAGGCACTGGTGAGCAGTTCTTC
>-|TRBV27|TRBJ1-5|-
CASSLYWYQPQHF
TGTGCCAGCAGTTTATATTGGTATCAGCCCCAGCATTTT
>-|TRBV7-2|TRBJ2-7|few
CATTPGGIGSYEQYF
TGTGCCACTACGCCAGGCGGGATCGGATCCTACGAGCAGTACTTC
>TRBD1|TRBV7-2|TRBJ1-5|-
CASSSPRDRVHPSNQPQHF
TGTGCCAGCAGCTCCCCCCGGGACAGGGTACATCCAAGCAATCAGCCCCAGCATTTT
>-|TRBV7-9|TRBJ1-6|few
CASSLGTAKRYNSPLHF
TGTGCCAGCAGCTTAGGGACAGCGAAGAGATATAATTCACCCCTCCACTTT
>-|TRBV20-1|TRBJ2-5|-
CSARDQFQGSRETQYF
TGCAGTGCTAGAGATCAGTTCCAGGGGTCGAGGGAGACCCAGTACTTC
>-|TRBV12-3/TRBV12-4|TRBJ2-7|few
CASSSGSLSYEQYF
TGTGCCAGCAGTTCCGGGTCACTATCCTACGAGCAGTACTTC
>-|TRBV28|TRBJ2-7|-
CASIPYGGPYEQYF
TGTGCCAGCATCCCGTACGGGGGGCCCTACGAGCAGTACTTC
>-|TRBV7-9|TRBJ1-4|many
CASTLGGEKLFF
TGTGCCAGCACCTTAGGAGGCGAAAAACTGTTTTTT
>-|TRBV10-3|TRBJ2-2|many
CAISGSPQTENTGELFF
TGTGCCATCAGTGGGTCCCCGCAGACAGAGAACACCGGGGAGCTGTTTTTT
>-|TRBV20-1|TRBJ1-1|many
CSANRQGGTEAFF
TGCAGTGCCAATCGCCAGGGAGGGACTGAAGCTTTCTTT
>-|TRBV4-1|TRBJ2-5|few
CASSPPGRQETQYF
TGCGCCAGCAGCCCGCCGGGACGTCAAGAGACCCAGTACTTC
>-|TRBV12-3/TRBV12-4|TRBJ2-5|-
CASSLRDGTETQYF
TGTGCCAGCAGTCTCCGGGACGGGACTGAGACCCAGTACTTC
>-|TRBV20-1|TRBJ1-3|few
CSASVGNTIYF
TGCAGTGCATCCGTTGGAAACACCATATATTTT
>-|TRBV28|TRBJ1-5|-
CASSLEGVWDQPQHF
TGTGCCAGCAGTTTAGAAGGGGTATGGGATCAGCCCCAGCATTTT
>-|TRBV29-1|TRBJ1-2|many
CSVGIDSRLGYTF
TGCAGCGTTGGTATCGACAGCCGGCTTGGCTACACCTTC